The T cell receptor beta chain described here comes from a study of blood T cells in healthy people across ages. Across the study: Capturing about one barcoded beta molecule per two T cells was achieved by template switching.

Staff drew ten milliliters of peripheral blood from each donor. Then a second PCR, running about 6 to 12 cycles, was carried out with a sample-barcoded 5' primer and a J-beta primer mix. Tags on each cDNA molecule came from a template-switch adaptor with 12 random nucleotides. TCRdb re-called the 5' RACE reads through MiXCR, storing one row per CDR3 protein. Among roughly 1.9 million distinct CDR3 sequences, 35% to 50% were seen once, and the ten largest hold about 23%. CDR3 length: 15 amino acids. V was clipped by 4 bases and J by 4 bases; unmatched bases: 5. Germline V gives CDR1 KGHSH, CDR2 LQKENI. This clonotype occurred a few times.

The clonotype was recovered from a human donor in good health. V gene TRBV18 combines with J gene TRBJ2-1; TRBD2 matches at 9 bases. Sequencing was carried out using blood. Here the CDR3 DNA reads TGTGCCAGCTCACAGAGCGGGGGGCCTTACAATGAGCAGTTCTTC. This gives the protein CASSQSGGPYNEQFF.